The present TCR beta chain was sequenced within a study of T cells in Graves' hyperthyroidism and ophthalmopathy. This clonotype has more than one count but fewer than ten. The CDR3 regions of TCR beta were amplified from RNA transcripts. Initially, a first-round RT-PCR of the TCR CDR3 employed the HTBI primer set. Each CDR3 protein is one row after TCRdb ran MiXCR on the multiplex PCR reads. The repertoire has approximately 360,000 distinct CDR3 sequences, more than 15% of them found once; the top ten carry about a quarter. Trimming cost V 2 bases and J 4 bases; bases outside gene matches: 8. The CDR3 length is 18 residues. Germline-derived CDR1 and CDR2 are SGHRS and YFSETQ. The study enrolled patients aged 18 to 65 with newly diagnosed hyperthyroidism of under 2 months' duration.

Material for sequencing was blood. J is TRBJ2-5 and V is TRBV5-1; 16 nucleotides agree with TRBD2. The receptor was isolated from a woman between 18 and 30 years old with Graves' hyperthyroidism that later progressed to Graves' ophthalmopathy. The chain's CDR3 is CASSLQGTSGRAGETQYF. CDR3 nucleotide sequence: TGCGCCAGCAGCTTACAGGGGACTAGCGGGAGGGCCGGAGAGACCCAGTACTTC.